These 19 T cell receptor beta chains share one sample of origin, sequenced in a study of T cells in Graves' hyperthyroidism and ophthalmopathy. Researchers took RNA transcripts and amplified the TCR beta CDR3 regions from them. Researchers ran a first-round RT-PCR on the TCR CDR3 using the HTBI primer set. TCRdb independently ran MiXCR on the multiplex PCR reads; one entry per CDR3 protein. This repertoire shows about 290,000 distinct CDR3 sequences, 13% found once; its top ten account for roughly 8.5%. The sample was blood. Receptors were obtained from a woman aged 25-40 years with Graves' hyperthyroidism that later progressed to Graves' ophthalmopathy.

Many counts were recorded for this clonotype. The CDR3 loop reads CASRLRTGGTEAFF. The CDR3 bases are TGTGCCAGCAGGCTAAGGACAGGGGGAACTGAAGCTTTCTTT. V gene TRBV7-2 combines with J gene TRBJ1-1; 10 bases map to TRBD1. Germline V gene sequence: CDR1 SGHTA, CDR2 FQGNSA. This CDR3 has 14 residues. With V trimmed by 6 bases and J by 5 bases, 6 bases remained unmatched.

This clonotype occurred a few times. The V gene is TRBV5-4, the J gene TRBJ2-2; TRBD2 agrees at 11 bases. CDR1 is SGHNT, CDR2 YYREEE, per germline (reference sequence). The CDR3 contains 18 residues. V trimming: 6 bases; J trimming: 1 base; junction bases outside the gene matches: 11. The CDR3, as DNA: TGTGCCAGCAACTCACGGGTGGGGACTAGCGGGAACACCGGGGAGCTGTTTTTT. Translation gives CASNSRVGTSGNTGELFF.

This clonotype was counted ten times or more. This rearrangement joins TRBV27 to TRBJ1-2; tentative D call: TRBD1 (5 bases). CDR3 length: 13 residues. Germline-derived CDR1 and CDR2 are MNHEY and SMNVEV (reference sequence). Trimming removed 3 bases from V and 6 bases from J, with 11 bases in between. The CDR3 DNA reads as TGTGCCAGCAGTTTGAGGGGCAGCAATGGCTACACCTTC. Protein product: CASSLRGSNGYTF.

This clonotype came up a few times. The junction departs from germline at one end; a sequencing error may be responsible. V usage is TRBV6-1 and J usage is TRBJ2-2; D might be TRBD1 or TRBD2, each matching 6 bases. The CDR3 has 16 residues. Germline loops: CDR1 MNHNS, CDR2 SASEGT. Written as DNA, the CDR3 is TGTGCCAGCAGTGAAGCTGGGGGCGGGGTCACCGGGGAGCCGTTTTTT. This translates into CASSEAGGGVTGEPFF.

Many counts were recorded for this clonotype. V is TRBV28 and J is TRBJ1-5, with D hard to call. Trimming shortened V by 4 bases and J by 4 bases, and 5 bases separated the two germline ends. Germline V lookup: CDR1 MDHEN, CDR2 SYDVKM. The CDR3 has 12 residues. The CDR3 region is CASSSANQPQHF. CDR3 bases: TGTGCCAGCAGTTCGGCTAATCAGCCCCAGCATTTT.

This clonotype was picked up many times. The V gene is TRBV18, the J gene TRBJ1-1; D call uncertain. Germline-derived CDR1 and CDR2 are KGHSH and LQKENI. V gave up 2 bases and J gave up 1 base, with 17 bases separating them. CDR3 length: 17 amino acids. For the CDR3, the DNA is TGTGCCAGCTCACCAACATTAACCTTTTCTTCGAACACTGAAGCTTTCTTT. Translation gives CASSPTLTFSSNTEAFF.

V gene TRBV29-1 combines with J gene TRBJ2-7; 8 bases align to TRBD2. CDR3 length: 12 amino acids. Germline CDR1 and CDR2: SQVTM and ANQGSEA. DNA for the CDR3: TGCAGTGCTACCTCGGGGGGGCACGAGCAGTACTTC. This gives the protein CSATSGGHEQYF.

This clonotype appeared a few times. The chain recombines TRBV20-1 with TRBJ2-2; D remains unclear. The CDR3 loop spans 13 amino acids. Germline V gene lookup returns CDR1 DFQATT and CDR2 SNEGSKA (reference sequence). Trimming removed 5 bases from V and 4 bases from J, with 11 bases in between. The CDR3 DNA reads TGCAGTGCTTGCCCCCTAGGCACCGGGGAGCTGTTTTTT. Translated, it gives CSACPLGTGELFF.

This clonotype has a handful of counts. This chain uses TRBV20-1 with TRBJ2-7, with 7 bases that match TRBD1. V lost 0 bases to trimming and J lost 3 bases; unmatched junction nucleotides: 8. The germline V gene encodes CDR1 DFQATT and CDR2 SNEGSKA (reference sequence). This CDR3 comprises 15 residues. CDR3: CSARDLQGLNYEQYF. CDR3 bases: TGCAGTGCTAGAGATTTACAGGGGCTCAACTACGAGCAGTACTTC.

This clonotype was counted ten times or more. The DNA of the CDR3 is TGTGCCTGGGCCGACTCGGGGTCTTCCACCGGGGAGCTGTTTTTT. Its translation: CAWADSGSSTGELFF. The chain links TRBV30 to TRBJ2-2, with D perhaps matching TRBD2 (5 bases). The germline CDR1 and CDR2 sequences are GTSNPN and SVGIG (reference sequence). Trimming took off 5 bases at V and 4 bases at J, with 17 bases between the two ends. This CDR3 spans 15 amino acids.

This clonotype has ten or more counts. The J gene is TRBJ2-3, the V gene TRBV20-1, with a possible D match to TRBD1 (6 bases). V lost 5 bases to trimming and J lost 2 bases, with 17 bases between them. CDR1 and CDR2 from the germline V gene are DFQATT and SNEGSKA (reference sequence). The CDR3 runs 15 residues. As DNA, the CDR3 is TGCAGTGCTCCGGGACACCACATTATCACAGATACGCAGTATTTT. It is translated as CSAPGHHIITDTQYF.

The table lists this clonotype with many counts. The chain has TRBV30 and TRBJ1-5; D not certain. V gave up 0 bases and J gave up 4 bases, with 16 bases separating them. Germline CDR1 is GTSNPN and CDR2 is SVGIG (reference sequence). The length of the CDR3 is 16 residues. Written as DNA, the CDR3 is TGTGCCTGGAGTGTAGGGCGTTGGCTCGAGAATCAGCCCCAGCATTTT. This translates into CAWSVGRWLENQPQHF. Looking up the rest from reference TRBV30 and TRBJ1-5 gives the full variable domain: SQTIHQWPATLVQPVGSPLSLECTVEGTSNPNLYWYRQAAGRGLQLLFYSVGIGQISSEVPQNLSASRPQDRQFILSSKKLLLSDSGFYLCAWSVGRWLENQPQHFGDGTRLSIL.

This sequence joins TRBV19 and TRBJ2-1; D gene unclear. V was clipped by 5 bases and J by 6 bases, with 14 bases between them. This CDR3 is built from 14 residues. From germline, CDR1 is LNHDA and CDR2 SQIVND (reference sequence). CDR3: CASSVVAPPNEQFF. In DNA, the CDR3 is TGTGCCAGTAGTGTAGTCGCCCCCCCCAATGAGCAGTTCTTC.

V gene TRBV4-2 combines with J gene TRBJ1-2; a possible D gene is TRBD1 (6 bases). Germline V gives CDR1 LGHNA, CDR2 YNFKEQ. The CDR3 consists of 17 residues. V was trimmed by 4 bases and J by 7 bases, leaving 25 bases between them. The CDR3 DNA reads as TGTGCCAGCAGCCTGACTCCGGGGGGGGGCGTAGGTCGTGGCTACACCTTC. It translates to CASSLTPGGGVGRGYTF.

This clonotype was counted many times. The chain has TRBV2 and TRBJ2-7; 11 bases are shared with TRBD2. The germline V gene has CDR1 SNHLY and CDR2 FYNNEI. This CDR3 has 14 residues. J gave up 2 bases and V 11 bases, and 8 bases lay outside the gene matches. The DNA for the CDR3 is TGTGCCCAGGCGGGGACTAGCGGAACCTACGAGCAGTACTTC. Translated, it gives CAQAGTSGTYEQYF.

This clonotype has ten or more counts. The chain has TRBV9 and TRBJ2-1; 7 nucleotides align to TRBD2. Germline values: CDR1 SGDLS, CDR2 YYNGEE. The CDR3 consists of 16 residues. With V trimmed by 3 bases and J by 8 bases, 14 bases remained unmatched. CDR3 in amino acids: CASSGGTPSGRHEQFF. DNA for the CDR3: TGTGCCAGCAGCGGAGGCACTCCTAGCGGCCGGCATGAGCAGTTCTTC.

At least ten counts were recorded for this clonotype. This sequence joins TRBV6-2 or TRBV6-3 and TRBJ2-1; 8 bases match TRBD1. CDR1 MNHEY and CDR2 SVGEGT come from the germline V gene. This CDR3 has 16 residues. The trim removed 4 bases at V and 5 bases at J, leaving 10 bases unmatched. The DNA for the CDR3 is TGTGCCAGCAGTTCTCTGAGACAGGGGTATCACAATGAGCAGTTCTTC. Translated: CASSSLRQGYHNEQFF.

In this sample, this clonotype turned up once. This chain connects TRBV2 to TRBJ2-5; perhaps TRBD2 as D (6 bases). Germline CDR1 SNHLY, CDR2 FYNNEI. CDR3 length: 14 amino acids. V lost 5 bases and J lost 3, with 13 bases in between. CDR3 nucleotides: TGTGCCAGCAGTCCGGGACTCCCGAAAGAGACCCAGTACTTC. Amino acids: CASSPGLPKETQYF.

Of note for this clonotype: This may stem from a read error, because a much larger clone lies one nucleotide away. The chain couples TRBV7-2 to TRBJ1-5; no definite D call. This CDR3 is 16 amino acids long. CDR1 is SGHTA, CDR2 FQGNSA, per germline. The DNA of the CDR3 is TGTGCCAGCAGCTTAGAAGGTAGGCCCGACAATCAGTCCCAGCATTTT. This gives the protein CASSLEGRPDNQSQHF.